The 27 T cell receptor beta chains below all came from one sample that was sequenced in a study of T cells after yellow fever vaccination. MiXCR, run by TCRdb on the 5' RACE reads, gives a single entry per CDR3 protein. Counted here are roughly 150,000 distinct CDR3 sequences, under 7% occurring once; the ten biggest clones make up about 0.6%. The sequences come from CD4+ T cells sorted from PBMCs, collected 10 days after the yellow fever booster vaccination. These receptors all stem from a man between 25 and 39 years old who received the YFV17D yellow fever vaccine.

The sample holds a few counts of this clonotype. The J gene is TRBJ2-3, the V gene TRBV15; no firm D call. The CDR3 has 14 residues. The V end lost 6 bases, the J end lost 0 bases, and 10 bases lay between the germline ends. The V gene's germline CDR1 is LNHNV and CDR2 YYDKDF (reference sequence). CDR3 DNA: TGTGCCACCAGGAAAGACCCTAGCACAGATACGCAGTATTTT. It codes for CATRKDPSTDTQYF.

In this sample, this clonotype turned up many times. The rearrangement links TRBV5-5 to TRBJ2-7; D is uncertain. The CDR3 has 16 residues. Trimming took off 3 bases at V and 4 bases at J, with 20 bases between the two ends. Germline CDR1 reads SGHKS; CDR2 reads YYEKEE (reference sequence). The CDR3 sequence: CASSSSAGPSNYEQYF. The CDR3 DNA sequence: TGTGCCAGCAGCTCCTCAGCTGGGCCCTCCAATTACGAGCAGTACTTC.

Only a few counts were recorded for this clonotype. The rearrangement links TRBV7-2 to TRBJ1-5, with TRBD1 as a possible D gene (5 bases). Trimming cost V 0 bases and J 1 base, with 16 bases left between them. This CDR3 has 18 residues. Germline CDR1 reads SGHTA; CDR2 reads FQGNSA. The CDR3 sequence: CASSLAPPGTLSNQPQHF. CDR3 DNA: TGTGCCAGCAGCTTAGCTCCACCCGGGACTCTCAGCAATCAGCCCCAGCATTTT.

This clonotype occurred many times. The genes are TRBV29-1 and TRBJ1-1; 7 nucleotides line up with TRBD1. Trimming took 5 bases from V and 7 from J; bases not matched to a gene: 13. Germline assignment: CDR1 SQVTM and CDR2 ANQGSEA. This CDR3 is built from 14 residues. The CDR3 sequence is CSVNRQGHNLEAFF. In DNA form, the CDR3 reads TGCAGCGTTAACCGACAGGGTCACAACCTTGAAGCTTTCTTT. Full variable domain (outside the CDR3, taken from reference TRBV29-1 and TRBJ1-1): SAVISQKPSRDICQRGTSLTIQCQVDSQVTMMFWYRQQPGQSLTLIATANQGSEATYESGFVIDKFPISRPNLTFSTLTVSNMSPEDSSIYLCSVNRQGHNLEAFFGQGTRLTVV.

This clonotype was seen repeatedly, ten times or more. V and J are TRBV28 and TRBJ2-7; 10 nucleotides agree with TRBD1. CDR1 is MDHEN, CDR2 SYDVKM, per germline. The CDR3 is made up of 17 amino acids. The CDR3 spells CATSDRGFRRESGEQYF. The CDR3 nucleotides read TGTGCTACTTCGGACAGGGGGTTTCGGCGGGAGAGTGGGGAGCAGTACTTC. The complete variable domain, with remaining parts taken from reference TRBV28 and TRBJ2-7, reads DVKVTQSSRYLVKRTGEKVFLECVQDMDHENMFWYRQDPGLGLRLIYFSYDVKMKEKGDIPEGYSVSREKKERFSLILESASTNQTSMYLCATSDRGFRRESGEQYFGPGTRLTVT.

This clonotype has a count of ten or more. V gene TRBV20-1 combines with J gene TRBJ2-5, with 13 bases aligning to TRBD2. The CDR3 runs 13 residues. V gave up 6 bases and J gave up 5 bases; unmatched junction bases: 3. The germline gives CDR1 DFQATT, CDR2 SNEGSKA (reference sequence). In DNA, the CDR3 is TGCAGTGCCAGGACTAGCGGGAGTGAGACCCAGTACTTC. This translates into CSARTSGSETQYF.

This clonotype was counted at least ten times. The rearrangement uses TRBV4-2 and TRBJ2-7, with D possibly matching TRBD2 (6 bases). Germline assignment: CDR1 LGHNA and CDR2 YNFKEQ. Trimming removed 0 bases from V and 6 bases from J, with 15 bases in between. There are 15 residues in the CDR3. CDR3 in amino acids: CASSQDKTRVGEQYF. CDR3 coding DNA: TGTGCCAGCAGCCAAGATAAGACTAGAGTAGGCGAGCAGTACTTC.

This clonotype was observed many times. This rearrangement joins TRBV5-1 to TRBJ2-5; the D is unclear. The CDR3 is made up of 14 amino acids. Germline CDR1 is SGHRS and CDR2 is YFSETQ. V lost 0 bases, J lost 0 bases, and 6 bases lay in between. The chain's CDR3 is CASSLGQYQETQYF. The CDR3 DNA reads as TGCGCCAGCAGCTTGGGGCAGTACCAAGAGACCCAGTACTTC.

This clonotype was found many times. The chain combines TRBV5-1 with TRBJ2-5; D not resolved. Trimming removed 4 bases from V and 5 bases from J, with 18 bases in between. From germline, CDR1 is SGHRS and CDR2 YFSETQ. The CDR3 has 15 residues. In nucleotides, the CDR3 is TGCGCCAGCAGCCGCTCGACCAGCTCGTGGGAGACCCAGTACTTC. It translates to CASSRSTSSWETQYF.

This clonotype has a count of ten or more. V gene TRBV15 combines with J gene TRBJ2-1; TRBD2 matches 9 bases. CDR3 length equals 15 residues. Germline loops: CDR1 LNHNV, CDR2 YYDKDF (reference sequence). V trimming: 0 bases; J trimming: 7 bases; junction bases outside the gene matches: 4. The CDR3 DNA sequence: TGTGCCACCAGCAGAGATGCGGGAGGGGGGAATGAGCAGTTCTTC. Its translation is CATSRDAGGGNEQFF.

The gene calls are TRBV28 and TRBJ2-5, with D tentatively TRBD2 (5 bases). The CDR3 has 14 amino acids. The V and J ends lost 7 bases and 0 bases respectively, with 12 bases between them. The V gene's germline CDR1 is MDHEN and CDR2 SYDVKM. Here the CDR3 reads CASTIPGYQETQYF. The CDR3 region has the DNA TGTGCCAGCACCATCCCGGGGTACCAAGAGACCCAGTACTTC.

Concerning this clonotype: A much larger clone is a single base away; this may be a read error. The chain is built from TRBV20-1 and TRBJ2-7, with D perhaps TRBD2 (6 bases). The CDR3 totals 15 residues. CDR1 is DFQATT and CDR2 is SNEGSKA in the germline V gene (reference sequence). The V and J ends lost 3 bases and 1 base respectively, with 16 bases between them. The CDR3 region is CSASLRGKVSYEQYF. CDR3 bases: TGCAGTGCTAGTCTCCGCGGGAAAGTGTCCTACGAGCAGTACTTC.

This clonotype has only a few counts. This chain connects TRBV7-2 to TRBJ2-7, with TRBD2 matching 11 bases. CDR1 and CDR2 (germline): SGHTA, FQGNSA. The V and J ends lost 2 bases and 6 bases, in that order; junction bases with no gene match: 3. CDR3 length: 14 residues. The CDR3 protein is CASSLLAGGTEQYF. CDR3 in DNA: TGTGCCAGCAGCTTACTAGCGGGAGGAACCGAGCAGTACTTC.

The table lists this clonotype with a few counts. The chain employs TRBV5-8 and TRBJ2-5; TRBD1 might be the D (6 bases). This CDR3 has 15 amino acids. V lost 3 bases, J lost 1 base, and 13 bases lay in between. Germline-derived CDR1 and CDR2 are SGHTS and YDEGEE. CDR3 residues: CASSSFRGGQETQYF. CDR3 bases: TGTGCCAGCAGCTCTTTTAGAGGGGGCCAAGAGACCCAGTACTTC.

As for this clonotype: One end of the junction does not line up with germline, which may come from a read error. V gene TRBV4-3 combines with J gene TRBJ2-7; tentatively, D is TRBD1 (5 bases). Germline V gene sequence: CDR1 LGHNA, CDR2 YSLEER. The CDR3 is made up of 17 amino acids. CDR3 nucleotides: TGCGCCACCAGCCAGACTTACATGGGGCTGGGCTCCTACGAGCAGTACTTC. It translates to CATSQTYMGLGSYEQYF.

The sample holds a few counts of this clonotype. The chain couples TRBV3-1 to TRBJ2-1, with 9 bases that match TRBD2. The CDR3 is 16 residues long. The V segment lost 1 base and the J segment 6 bases; nucleotides outside the gene matches: 7. Germline V lookup: CDR1 LGHDT, CDR2 YNNKEL (reference sequence). The CDR3 protein is CASSQGGTSRCNEQFF. CDR3 nucleotide sequence: TGTGCCAGCAGCCAAGGCGGGACTAGCAGATGCAATGAGCAGTTCTTC.

To note about this clonotype: This may be a read error: a much more frequent sequence differs by one nucleotide. This chain links TRBV11-2 with TRBJ2-7; D perhaps matches TRBD2 (5 bases). The CDR3 sequence is 15 residues long. With 1 base removed from V and 5 bases from J, the gap between germline ends came to 15 bases. Germline CDR1 SGHAT, CDR2 FQNNGV. CDR3 residues: CASSLVGLAINEQYF. The CDR3 bases are TGTGCCAGCAGCTTAGTAGGGCTAGCTATCAACGAGCAGTACTTC.

This clonotype came up many times. This CDR3 reads CASSLDRGSYEQYF. CDR3 bases: TGCGCCAGCAGCTTGGATCGGGGCTCCTACGAGCAGTACTTC. The chain combines TRBV5-1 with TRBJ2-7; D perhaps matches TRBD2 (5 bases). V was clipped by 0 bases and J by 0 bases, with 7 bases between them. Looked up from germline, CDR1 is SGHRS and CDR2 is YFSETQ. This CDR3 contains 14 residues.

This clonotype has at least ten counts. V gene TRBV4-2 combines with J gene TRBJ2-1, with 10 bases aligning to TRBD2. The CDR3 spans 15 residues. Per the germline V gene, CDR1 is LGHNA and CDR2 is YNFKEQ. After removal of 4 bases from V and 7 bases from J, the junction contained 7 bases not matched to a gene. The CDR3 reads CASSRPSGRANEQFF. The CDR3 DNA reads TGTGCCAGCAGCCGACCAAGCGGGAGGGCTAATGAGCAGTTCTTC.

This clonotype has ten or more counts. The V gene is TRBV2, the J gene TRBJ2-2; 16 nucleotides line up with TRBD2. Germline CDR1 and CDR2: SNHLY and FYNNEI. The CDR3 covers 17 residues. J lost 7 bases, V lost 6 bases, and 8 bases had no gene match. The CDR3 nucleotides read TGTGCCAGCAGGATGGGACTAGCGGGAGGGAGTGGCGGGGAGCTGTTTTTT. Amino acids: CASRMGLAGGSGGELFF.

This clonotype was recorded at least ten times. The V gene is TRBV19, the J gene TRBJ1-1, with D possibly matching TRBD1 (5 bases). V gave up 6 bases and J gave up 3 bases, with 14 bases separating them. This CDR3 comprises 14 residues. Germline V gene lookup returns CDR1 LNHDA and CDR2 SQIVND (reference sequence). The DNA for the CDR3 is TGTGCCAGTAGCAGAGACAGTTTCTACACTGAAGCTTTCTTT. Its protein product is CASSRDSFYTEAFF.

This clonotype came up many times. J is TRBJ2-1 and V is TRBV20-1; no clear D gene. The length of the CDR3 is 11 residues. Trimming stripped 8 bases from V and 5 bases from J, with 10 bases between. Per the germline V gene, CDR1 is DFQATT and CDR2 is SNEGSKA (reference sequence). In DNA, the CDR3 is TGCAGTTCGCCTAGGGACAATGAGCAGTTCTTC. It translates to CSSPRDNEQFF.

This clonotype was observed many times. This chain links TRBV16 with TRBJ2-1, with 10 bases fitting TRBD2. The J segment lost 10 bases and the V segment lost 8 bases, leaving 8 bases of the junction unmatched. Looked up from germline, CDR1 is KGHSY and CDR2 is FQNENV. The CDR3 sequence is 13 residues long. The CDR3 spells CASGTSGISEQFF. DNA for the CDR3: TGTGCCAGCGGAACTAGCGGGATATCGGAGCAGTTCTTC.

The sample holds a few counts of this clonotype. DNA for the CDR3: TGTGCCTGGAGGGGACTAGCGGCGAACACCGGGGAGCTGTTTTTT. It yields the protein CAWRGLAANTGELFF. The J gene is TRBJ2-2, the V gene TRBV30; 11 positions match TRBD2. Germline V gene lookup returns CDR1 GTSNPN and CDR2 SVGIG (reference sequence). The CDR3 consists of 15 residues. V was clipped by 3 bases and J by 0 bases; unmatched bases: 0.

The chain carries TRBV7-2 and TRBJ1-6; D is unresolved. Trimming removed 1 base at V and 8 bases at J, with 9 bases between. Germline values: CDR1 SGHTA, CDR2 FQGNSA. This CDR3 region has 14 residues. In nucleotides, the CDR3 is TGTGCCAGCAGCTTAGACCCTGAGTATTCACCCCTCCACTTT. Its translation: CASSLDPEYSPLHF.

This clonotype was seen ten or more times. This rearrangement joins TRBV6-6 to TRBJ2-7; tentatively, D is TRBD1 (5 bases). V lost 2 bases, J lost 3 bases, and 8 bases lay in between. The CDR3 has 13 residues. Germline CDR1 MNHNY, CDR2 SVGAGI (reference sequence). CDR3 nucleotide sequence: TGTGCCAGCAGTTACGGCAGGGACTACGAGCAGTACTTC. This gives the protein CASSYGRDYEQYF.

This clonotype came up many times. The J gene is TRBJ2-1, the V gene TRBV6-2 or TRBV6-3; 10 bases align to TRBD2. Germline CDR1 reads MNHEY; CDR2 reads SVGEGT. V lost 0 bases and J lost 6; bases outside the gene matches: 14. This CDR3 comprises 19 residues. For the CDR3, the DNA is TGTGCCAGCAGTTACTCGAAGTTAGGTATCAGCGGGAGGGTCAATGAGCAGTTCTTC. This codes for CASSYSKLGISGRVNEQFF.